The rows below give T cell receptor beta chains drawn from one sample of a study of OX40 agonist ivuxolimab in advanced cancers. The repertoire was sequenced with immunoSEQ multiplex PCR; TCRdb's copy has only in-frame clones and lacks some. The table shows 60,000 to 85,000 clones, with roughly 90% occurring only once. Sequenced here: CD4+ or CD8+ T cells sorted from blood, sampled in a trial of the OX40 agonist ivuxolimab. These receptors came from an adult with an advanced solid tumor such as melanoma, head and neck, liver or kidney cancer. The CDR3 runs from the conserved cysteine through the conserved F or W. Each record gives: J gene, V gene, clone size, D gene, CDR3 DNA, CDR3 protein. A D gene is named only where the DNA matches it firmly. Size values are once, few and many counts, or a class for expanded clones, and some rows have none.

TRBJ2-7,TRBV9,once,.,TGTGCCAGCAGCGTAGATGGGGGCTACGAGCAGTACTTC,CASSVDGGYEQYF
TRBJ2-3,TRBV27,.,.,TGTGCCAGCAGTGGGCGAGCAGCCACAGATACGCAGTATTTT,CASSGRAATDTQYF
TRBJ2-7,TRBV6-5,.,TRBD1,TGTGCCAGCAGGCCGGACAGGGGGAGCTCCTACGAGCAGTACTTC,CASRPDRGSSYEQYF
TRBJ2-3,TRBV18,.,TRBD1,TGTGCCAGCTCACCTACGGACAGGGCCACAGATACGCAGTATTTT,CASSPTDRATDTQYF
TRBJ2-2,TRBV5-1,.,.,TGCGCCAGCAGCTTCCGACAGCGGACCAACACCGGGGAGCTGTTTTTT,CASSFRQRTNTGELFF
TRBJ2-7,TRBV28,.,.,TGTGCCAGCAGTTCAACAGGGTTGGTTCCCTACGAGCAGTACTTC,CASSSTGLVPYEQYF
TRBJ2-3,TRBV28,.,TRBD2,TGTGCCAGCAGTTTACGTCCTCCGGGACTAGCGGGAGCTATGCACAGAGCAGATACGCAGTATTTT,CASSLRPPGLAGAMHRADTQYF
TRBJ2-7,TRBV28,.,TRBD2,TGTGCCAGCAAGGGGACTAGCGAACACTACGAGCAGTACTTC,CASKGTSEHYEQYF
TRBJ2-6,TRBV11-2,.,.,TGTGCCAGCAGCTTACCATGGGCGCAGGGGCCTGGGGCCAACGTCCTGACTTTC,CASSLPWAQGPGANVLTF
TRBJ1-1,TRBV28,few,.,TGTGCCAGCAGTTTCACGGGTTTTGGCAGGTCGGACACTGAAGCTTTCTTT,CASSFTGFGRSDTEAFF
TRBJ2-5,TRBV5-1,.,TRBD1,TGCGCCAGCAGCTTGGGGGACAGCCAAGAGACCCAGTACTTC,CASSLGDSQETQYF
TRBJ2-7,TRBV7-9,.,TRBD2,TGTGCCAGCAGCCCCCTAAGGACTAGCGGGAGGCCCAACGAGCAGTACTTC,CASSPLRTSGRPNEQYF
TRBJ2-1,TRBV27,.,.,TGTGCCAGCAGTCCCCCTGGGGCCCTCCGCAATGAGCAGTTCTTC,CASSPPGALRNEQFF
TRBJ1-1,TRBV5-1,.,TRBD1,TGCGCCAGCAGCAGGGACAGGCCGCGGAACACTGAAGCTTTCTTT,CASSRDRPRNTEAFF
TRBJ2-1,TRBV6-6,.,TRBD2,TGTGCCAGCAAATCTAGCGGCTATGATAATGAGCAGTTCTTC,CASKSSGYDNEQFF
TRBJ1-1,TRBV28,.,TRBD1,TGTGCCAGCAGTTTAGGACAGGGATTGACTTTCTTT,CASSLGQGLTFF
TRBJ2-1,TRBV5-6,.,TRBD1,TGTGCCAGCAGCGGAGACAGGGCGTACAATGAGCAGTTCTTC,CASSGDRAYNEQFF
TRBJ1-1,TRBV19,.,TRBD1,TGTGCCAGTAGGAGCCGGGACACAGGGGTTGGGAACACTGAAGCTTTCTTT,CASRSRDTGVGNTEAFF
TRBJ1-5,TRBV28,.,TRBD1,TGTGCCAGCAGTCACGGACAGGGGGCGAGTAATCAGCCCCAGCATTTT,CASSHGQGASNQPQHF
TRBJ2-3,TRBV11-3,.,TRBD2,TGTGCCAGCAGCTTAGGCATAGCGGGAGGCACAGATACGCAGTATTTT,CASSLGIAGGTDTQYF
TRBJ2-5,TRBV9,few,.,TGTGCCAGCAGTCGCGCGCAGGAGACCCAGTACTTC,CASSRAQETQYF
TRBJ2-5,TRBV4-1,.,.,TGCGCCAGCAGCCAAGACAGCCGCCAAGAGACCCAGTACTTC,CASSQDSRQETQYF
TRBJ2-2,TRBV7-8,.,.,TGTGCCAGCAGAAAGGTCCTAAACACCGGGGAGCTGTTTTTT,CASRKVLNTGELFF
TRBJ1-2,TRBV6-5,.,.,TGTGCCAGCAGTTACTCGTCCAGGGGACTTGGCTACACCTTC,CASSYSSRGLGYTF
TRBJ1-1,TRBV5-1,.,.,TGCGCCAGCAGCTTAGTAGTTGGCACTGAAGCTTTCTTT,CASSLVVGTEAFF
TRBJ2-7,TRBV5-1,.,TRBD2,TGCGCCAGCAGCTTGTCCACTAGCGGGGTATACGAGCAGTACTTC,CASSLSTSGVYEQYF
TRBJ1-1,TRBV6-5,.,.,TGTGCCAGCAGCCTTGGTACTGAAGCTTTCTTT,CASSLGTEAFF
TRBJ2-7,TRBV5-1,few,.,TGCGCCAGCAGCTTGGAGGGGGGAGTCTACGAGCAGTACTTC,CASSLEGGVYEQYF
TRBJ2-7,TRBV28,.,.,TGTGCCAGCAGTTTATCGTGGCAGGCCTACGAGCAGTACTTC,CASSLSWQAYEQYF
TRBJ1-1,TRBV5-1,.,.,TGCGCCAGCAGCTTAAGTCGGCCTGTTGACACTGAAGCTTTCTTT,CASSLSRPVDTEAFF
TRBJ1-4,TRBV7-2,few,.,TGTGCCAGCAGCTTAGCCTATGCCACAGGGACGGGTAATGAAAAACTGTTTTTT,CASSLAYATGTGNEKLFF
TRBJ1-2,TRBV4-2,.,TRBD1,TGTGCCAGCAGCCAAGGGGGGCTCCGGGACAGCTATGGCTACACCTTC,CASSQGGLRDSYGYTF
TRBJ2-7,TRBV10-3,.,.,TGTGCCATCAGTCCCGGGACACCGACCTACGAGCAGTACTTC,CAISPGTPTYEQYF
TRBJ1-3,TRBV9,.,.,TGTGCCAGCAGCGGAGATCTAGGGGGATCTGGAAACACCATATATTTT,CASSGDLGGSGNTIYF
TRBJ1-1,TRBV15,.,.,TGTGCCACCAGCAGGCAATCCCCAGCGAACACTGAAGCTTTCTTT,CATSRQSPANTEAFF
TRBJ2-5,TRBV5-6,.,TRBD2,TGTGCCAGCAGCCCTTTGGCGGGAGCAAGAGAGACCCAGTACTTC,CASSPLAGARETQYF
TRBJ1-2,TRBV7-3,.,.,TGTGCCAGCAGCTTAGGGGGGCGCCAGGGCTACACCTTC,CASSLGGRQGYTF
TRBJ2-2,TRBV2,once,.,TGTGCCAGCAGTGCTCAGGGGGGCAACACCGGGGAGCTGTTTTTT,CASSAQGGNTGELFF
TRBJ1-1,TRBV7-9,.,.,TGTGCCAGCAGCTTAGTCCAGGCGAACACTGAAGCTTTCTTT,CASSLVQANTEAFF
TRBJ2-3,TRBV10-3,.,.,TGTGCCATCAGTGAATCGGCTAGCGCCACAGATACGCAGTATTTT,CAISESASATDTQYF
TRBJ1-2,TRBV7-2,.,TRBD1,TGTGCCAGCAGCTTAAATCGTCCAGGGGGAAATATGGACTATGGCTACACCTTC,CASSLNRPGGNMDYGYTF
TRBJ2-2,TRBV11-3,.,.,TGTGCCAGCAGCTTGGGGAGGACCGGGGAGCTGTTTTTT,CASSLGRTGELFF
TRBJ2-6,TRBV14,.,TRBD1,TGTGCCAGCAGCCAAGGAATCTGGACAGGGCCGCGAACTGGGGCCAACGTCCTGACTTTC,CASSQGIWTGPRTGANVLTF
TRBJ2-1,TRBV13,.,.,TGTGCCAGCAAAAGGGTTAGTTTGCGGCGCTCCGATGAGCAGTTCTTC,CASKRVSLRRSDEQFF
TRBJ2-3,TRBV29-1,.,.,TGCAGCGTTGCCCTATGGTACGGTAGTAACACAGATACGCAGTATTTT,CSVALWYGSNTDTQYF